Below, one TCR beta chain is given with its context. What it binds is not known. TCRdb keeps only in-frame clones here, not all; method: immunoSEQ multiplex PCR. The sample records some 130,000 clones, 90% to 95% being singletons. This entry belongs to a study of T cell responses to AZD1222 COVID-19 vaccine. Study details: Doses given second, at about 4 or about 12 weeks, were pooled.

Overall study findings and caveats: At 160-218 and 743-854, vaccine-associated CD4 TCRs were dominant, and they spanned spike.

Trimming pared 8 bases from V and 3 bases from J, leaving 13 bases between. Germline values: CDR1 SNHLY, CDR2 FYNNEI. The CDR3 runs 13 residues. The input for sequencing was peripheral blood, taken on day 0 of AZD1222 vaccination. This sequence joins TRBV2 and TRBJ1-2; D call uncertain. This TCR was sampled from an adult in good health. CDR3 residues: CASAALKHYGYTF. The CDR3 coding sequence is TGTGCCAGCGCGGCTCTCAAGCACTATGGCTACACCTTC. Full variable domain (outside the CDR3, taken from reference TRBV2 and TRBJ1-2): EPEVTQTPSHQVTQMGQEVILRCVPISNHLYFYWYRQILGQKVEFLVSFYNNEISEKSEIFDDQFSVERPDGSNFTLKIRSTKLEDSAMYFCASAALKHYGYTFGSGTRLTVV.